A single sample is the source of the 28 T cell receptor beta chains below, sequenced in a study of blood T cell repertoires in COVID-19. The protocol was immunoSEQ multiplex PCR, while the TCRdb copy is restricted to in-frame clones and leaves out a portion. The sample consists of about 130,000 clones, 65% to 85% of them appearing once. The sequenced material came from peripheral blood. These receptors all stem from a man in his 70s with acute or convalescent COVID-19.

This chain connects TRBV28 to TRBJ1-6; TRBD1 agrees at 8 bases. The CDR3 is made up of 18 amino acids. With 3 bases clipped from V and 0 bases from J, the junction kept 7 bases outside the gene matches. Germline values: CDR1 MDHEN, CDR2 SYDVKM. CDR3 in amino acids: CASSFPRQGSSYNSPLHF. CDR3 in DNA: TGTGCCAGCAGTTTCCCTAGACAGGGGAGCTCCTATAATTCACCCCTCCACTTT.

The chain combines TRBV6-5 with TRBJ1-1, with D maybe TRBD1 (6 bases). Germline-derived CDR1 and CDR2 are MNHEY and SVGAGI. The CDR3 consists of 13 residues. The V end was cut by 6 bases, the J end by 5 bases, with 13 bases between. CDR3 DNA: TGTGCCAGCAGGGGCTCAGGGGAAACTGAAGCTTTCTTT. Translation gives CASRGSGETEAFF.

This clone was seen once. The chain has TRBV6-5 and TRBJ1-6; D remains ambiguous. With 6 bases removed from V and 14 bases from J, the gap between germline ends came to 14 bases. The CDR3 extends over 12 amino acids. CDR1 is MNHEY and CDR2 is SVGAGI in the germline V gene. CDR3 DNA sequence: TGTGCCAGCAGAAGCTCCGGGTCAACCCTCCACTTT. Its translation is CASRSSGSTLHF.

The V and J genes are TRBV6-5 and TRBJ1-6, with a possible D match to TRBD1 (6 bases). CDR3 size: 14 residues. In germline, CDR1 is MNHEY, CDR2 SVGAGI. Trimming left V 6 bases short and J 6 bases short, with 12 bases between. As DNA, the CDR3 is TGTGCCAGCAGAACTGACAGGTTTAATTCACCCCTCCACTTT. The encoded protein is CASRTDRFNSPLHF.

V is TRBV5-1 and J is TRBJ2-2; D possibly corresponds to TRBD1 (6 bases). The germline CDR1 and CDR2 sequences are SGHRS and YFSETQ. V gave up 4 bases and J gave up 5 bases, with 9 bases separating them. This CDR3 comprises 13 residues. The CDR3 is CASSTDRTGELFF. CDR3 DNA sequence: TGCGCCAGCAGCACGGACAGAACCGGGGAGCTGTTTTTT.

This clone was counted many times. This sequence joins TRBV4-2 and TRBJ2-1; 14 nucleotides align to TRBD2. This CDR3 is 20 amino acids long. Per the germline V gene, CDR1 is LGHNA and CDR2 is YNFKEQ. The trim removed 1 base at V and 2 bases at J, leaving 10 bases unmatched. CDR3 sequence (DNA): TGTGCCAGCAGCCAAGGGATTCGACTAGCGGGGGGGCCCGCCTACAATGAGCAGTTCTTC. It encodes CASSQGIRLAGGPAYNEQFF.

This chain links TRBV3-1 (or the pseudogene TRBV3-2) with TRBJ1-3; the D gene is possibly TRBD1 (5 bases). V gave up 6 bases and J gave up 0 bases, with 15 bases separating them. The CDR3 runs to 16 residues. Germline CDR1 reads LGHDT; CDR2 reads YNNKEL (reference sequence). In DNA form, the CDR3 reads TGTGCCAGCAGTACGGACATCTCAATCTCTGGAAACACCATATATTTT. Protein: CASSTDISISGNTIYF.

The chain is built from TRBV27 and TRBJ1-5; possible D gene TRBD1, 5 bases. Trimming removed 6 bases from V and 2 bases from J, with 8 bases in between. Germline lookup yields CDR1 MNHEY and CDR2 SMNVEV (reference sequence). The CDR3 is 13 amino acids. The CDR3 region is CASSIRGNQPQHF. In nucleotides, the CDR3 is TGTGCCAGCAGCATCAGGGGCAATCAGCCCCAGCATTTT.

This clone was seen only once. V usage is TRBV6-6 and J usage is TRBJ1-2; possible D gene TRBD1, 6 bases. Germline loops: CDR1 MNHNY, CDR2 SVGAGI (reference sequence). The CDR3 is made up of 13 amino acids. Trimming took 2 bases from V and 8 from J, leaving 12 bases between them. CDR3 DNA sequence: TGTGCCAGCAGTTACAGGGGGAATGAGGGCTACACCTTC. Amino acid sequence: CASSYRGNEGYTF.

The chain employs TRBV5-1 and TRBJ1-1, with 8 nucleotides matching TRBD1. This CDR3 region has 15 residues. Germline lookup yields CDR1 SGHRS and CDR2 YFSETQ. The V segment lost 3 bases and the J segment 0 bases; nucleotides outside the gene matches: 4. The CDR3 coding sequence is TGCGCCAGCAGCTGGGAGACAGGGGTGAACACTGAAGCTTTCTTT. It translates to CASSWETGVNTEAFF.

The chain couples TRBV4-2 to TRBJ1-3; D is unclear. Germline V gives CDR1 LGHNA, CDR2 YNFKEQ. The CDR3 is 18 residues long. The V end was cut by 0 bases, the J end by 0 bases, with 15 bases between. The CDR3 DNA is TGTGCCAGCAGCCAAGATAGTAGTAAAACCCCCTCTGGAAACACCATATATTTT. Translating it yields CASSQDSSKTPSGNTIYF.

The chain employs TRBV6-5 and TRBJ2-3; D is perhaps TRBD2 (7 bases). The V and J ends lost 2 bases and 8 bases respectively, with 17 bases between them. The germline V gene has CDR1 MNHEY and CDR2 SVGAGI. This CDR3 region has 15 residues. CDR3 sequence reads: CASSYLRQGRVTQYF. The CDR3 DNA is TGTGCCAGCAGTTACCTCCGCCAGGGGAGGGTTACGCAGTATTTT.

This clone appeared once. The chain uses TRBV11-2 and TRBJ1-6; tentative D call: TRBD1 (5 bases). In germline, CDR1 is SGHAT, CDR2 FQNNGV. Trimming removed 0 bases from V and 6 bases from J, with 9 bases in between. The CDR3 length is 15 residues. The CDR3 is CASSLDRAVNSPLHF. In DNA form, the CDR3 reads TGTGCCAGCAGCTTAGACAGGGCTGTTAATTCACCCCTCCACTTT.

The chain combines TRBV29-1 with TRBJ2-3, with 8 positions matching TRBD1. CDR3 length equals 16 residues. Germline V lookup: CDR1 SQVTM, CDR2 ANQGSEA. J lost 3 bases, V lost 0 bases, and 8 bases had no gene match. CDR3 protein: CSVEDPGQGATDTQYF. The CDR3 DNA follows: TGCAGCGTTGAAGATCCCGGTCAGGGGGCAACAGATACGCAGTATTTT.

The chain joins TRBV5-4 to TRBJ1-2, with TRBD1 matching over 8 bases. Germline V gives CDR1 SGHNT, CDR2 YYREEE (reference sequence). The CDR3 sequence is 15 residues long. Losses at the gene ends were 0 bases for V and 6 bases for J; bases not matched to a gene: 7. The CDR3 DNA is TGTGCCAGCAGCTTGGAGGTCCAGGGGGCGGATGGCTACACCTTC. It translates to CASSLEVQGADGYTF.

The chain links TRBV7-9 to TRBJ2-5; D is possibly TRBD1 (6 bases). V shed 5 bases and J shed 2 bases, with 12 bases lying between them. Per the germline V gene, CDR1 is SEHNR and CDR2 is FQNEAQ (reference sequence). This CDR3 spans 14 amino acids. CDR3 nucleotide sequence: TGTGCCAGCAGCCCCTGGACAGCACAAGAGACCCAGTACTTC. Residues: CASSPWTAQETQYF.

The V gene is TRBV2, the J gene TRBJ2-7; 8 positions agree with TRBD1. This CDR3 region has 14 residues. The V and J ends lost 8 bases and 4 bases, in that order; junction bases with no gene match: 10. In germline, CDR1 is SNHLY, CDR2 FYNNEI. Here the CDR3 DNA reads TGTGCCAGCCTCCGCGACAGGGGACCTTACGAGCAGTACTTC. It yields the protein CASLRDRGPYEQYF.

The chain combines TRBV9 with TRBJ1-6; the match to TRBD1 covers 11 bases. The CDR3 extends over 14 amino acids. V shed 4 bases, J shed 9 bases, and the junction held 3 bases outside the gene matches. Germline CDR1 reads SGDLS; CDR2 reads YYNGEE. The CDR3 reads CASSPGTGGSPLHF. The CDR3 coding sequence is TGTGCCAGCAGCCCCGGGACAGGGGGTTCACCCCTCCACTTT.

CDR3 protein: CASSSDGGFPYEQYF. CDR3 DNA sequence: TGTGCCAGCAGTTCCGATGGGGGGTTTCCCTACGAGCAGTACTTC. The chain couples TRBV9 to TRBJ2-7; D may be TRBD2 (6 bases). The CDR3 is made up of 15 amino acids. Trimming cost V 5 bases and J 2 bases, with 17 bases left between them. Germline assignment: CDR1 SGDLS and CDR2 YYNGEE.

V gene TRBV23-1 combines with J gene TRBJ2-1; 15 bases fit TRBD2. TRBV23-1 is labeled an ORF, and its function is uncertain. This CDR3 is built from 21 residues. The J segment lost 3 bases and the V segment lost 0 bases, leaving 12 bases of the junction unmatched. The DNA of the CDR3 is TGCGCCAGCAGTCAATCGAAGGGACTAGCGGGGGGACCCTCCTACTACAATGAGCAGTTCTTC. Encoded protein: CASSQSKGLAGGPSYYNEQFF.

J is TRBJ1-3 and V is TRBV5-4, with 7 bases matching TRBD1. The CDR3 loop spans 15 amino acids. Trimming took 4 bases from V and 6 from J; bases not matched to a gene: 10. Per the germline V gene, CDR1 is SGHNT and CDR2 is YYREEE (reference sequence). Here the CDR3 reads CASSKGQGVENTIYF. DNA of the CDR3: TGTGCCAGCAGCAAAGGGCAGGGGGTCGAAAACACCATATATTTT.

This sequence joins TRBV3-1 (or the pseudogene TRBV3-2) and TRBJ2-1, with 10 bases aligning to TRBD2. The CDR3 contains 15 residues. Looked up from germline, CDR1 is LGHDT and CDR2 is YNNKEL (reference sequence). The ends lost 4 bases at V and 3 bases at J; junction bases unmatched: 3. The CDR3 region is CASSPLAGVYNEQFF. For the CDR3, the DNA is TGTGCCAGCAGCCCCCTAGCGGGGGTCTACAATGAGCAGTTCTTC.

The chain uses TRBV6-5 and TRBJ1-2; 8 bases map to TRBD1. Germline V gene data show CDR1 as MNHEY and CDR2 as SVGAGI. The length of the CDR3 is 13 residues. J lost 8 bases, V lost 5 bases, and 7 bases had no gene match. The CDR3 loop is CASSPGTGFGYTF. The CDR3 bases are TGTGCCAGCAGTCCCGGGACAGGATTCGGCTACACCTTC.

The CDR3 loop is CASGKETGVNQPQHF. The CDR3, as DNA: TGTGCCAGCGGAAAAGAGACAGGAGTCAATCAGCCCCAGCATTTT. The rearrangement joins TRBV2 to TRBJ1-5; D might be TRBD1 (6 bases). V lost 8 bases and J 3 bases, leaving 17 bases between the germline ends. The CDR3 loop spans 15 amino acids. In germline, CDR1 is SNHLY, CDR2 FYNNEI.

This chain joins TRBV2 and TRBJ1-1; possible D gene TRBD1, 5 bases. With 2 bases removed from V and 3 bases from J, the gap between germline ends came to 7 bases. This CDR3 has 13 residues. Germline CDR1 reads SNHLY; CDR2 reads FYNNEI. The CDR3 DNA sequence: TGTGCCAGCAGTGAAACCAGGGACACTGAAGCTTTCTTT. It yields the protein CASSETRDTEAFF. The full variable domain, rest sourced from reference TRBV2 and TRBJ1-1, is EPEVTQTPSHQVTQMGQEVILRCVPISNHLYFYWYRQILGQKVEFLVSFYNNEISEKSEIFDDQFSVERPDGSNFTLKIRSTKLEDSAMYFCASSETRDTEAFFGQGTRLTVV.

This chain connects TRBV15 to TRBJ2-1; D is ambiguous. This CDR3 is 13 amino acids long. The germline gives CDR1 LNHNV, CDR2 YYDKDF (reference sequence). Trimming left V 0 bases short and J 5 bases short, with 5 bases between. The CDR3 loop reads CATSRDRNNEQFF. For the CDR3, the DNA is TGTGCCACCAGCAGAGATAGAAACAATGAGCAGTTCTTC.

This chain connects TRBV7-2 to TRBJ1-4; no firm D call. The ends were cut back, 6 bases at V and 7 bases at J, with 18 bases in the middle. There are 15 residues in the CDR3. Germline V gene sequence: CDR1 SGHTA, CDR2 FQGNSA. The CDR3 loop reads CASSFRGAGAEKLFF. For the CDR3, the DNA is TGTGCCAGCAGTTTCCGTGGTGCGGGCGCTGAAAAACTGTTTTTT.

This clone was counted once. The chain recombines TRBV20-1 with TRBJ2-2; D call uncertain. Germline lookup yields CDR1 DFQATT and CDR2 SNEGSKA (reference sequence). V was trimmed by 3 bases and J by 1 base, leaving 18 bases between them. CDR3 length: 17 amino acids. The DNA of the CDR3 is TGCAGTGCTAGTTCCCCCCTCCAATGGAGGAACACCGGGGAGCTGTTTTTT. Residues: CSASSPLQWRNTGELFF.